Listed below are T cell receptor beta chains from one sample, sequenced in a study of patients and donors after allogeneic stem cell transplantation. TCRdb redid the calling of the RT-PCR reads with MiXCR, one entry per CDR3 protein. Of roughly 880,000 distinct CDR3 sequences in the sample, under 20% are singletons; the top ten hold under 6.5%. Input material: blood, either unsorted or a sorted T cell fraction (not recorded which). All receptors come from a human donor who was either an allogeneic HSCT recipient or a stem cell or donor lymphocyte infusion donor (not recorded which). It is not recorded whose cells these are; they may come from a transplant donor. CDR3s include the opening cysteine and the closing phenylalanine or tryptophan. The D gene is left open where the match is weak. Clone size, where shown, is once, few, many, or a class for clones that have expanded.

j_call: TRBJ1-2; v_call: TRBV4-1; d_call: .; clone_size: few; cdr3_length: 15; cdr3_nt: TGCGCCAGCAGCCAAGCAGGGGAGGGGTCATATGGCTACACCTTC; cdr3_aa: CASSQAGEGSYGYTF
j_call: TRBJ1-6; v_call: TRBV7-8; d_call: .; clone_size: .; cdr3_length: 15; cdr3_nt: TGTGCCAGCAGCTTAAGGGGTGGATGGAATTCACCCCTCCACTTT; cdr3_aa: CASSLRGGWNSPLHF
j_call: TRBJ1-2; v_call: TRBV7-2; d_call: .; clone_size: many; cdr3_length: 16; cdr3_nt: TGTGCCAGCAGCCCATGGGGAACGCTCACTAACTATGGCTACACCTTC; cdr3_aa: CASSPWGTLTNYGYTF
j_call: TRBJ2-5; v_call: TRBV9; d_call: .; clone_size: few; cdr3_length: 15; cdr3_nt: TGTGCCAGCAGCGTAGATCGGGGGTACCAAGAGACCCAGTACTTC; cdr3_aa: CASSVDRGYQETQYF
j_call: TRBJ2-2; v_call: TRBV30; d_call: TRBD1; clone_size: .; cdr3_length: 13; cdr3_nt: TGTGCCTGGAAGGGACAGCACACCGGGGAGCTGTTTTTT; cdr3_aa: CAWKGQHTGELFF
j_call: TRBJ1-1; v_call: TRBV6-1; d_call: TRBD1; clone_size: few; cdr3_length: 14; cdr3_nt: TGTGCCAGCACCCGGGACAGGGGAAGCACTGAAGCTTTCTTT; cdr3_aa: CASTRDRGSTEAFF
j_call: TRBJ2-7; v_call: TRBV20-1; d_call: TRBD2; clone_size: .; cdr3_length: 15; cdr3_nt: TGCAGTGCTCTTTCCGGGACTAGCGGGAGGAACGAGCAGTACTTC; cdr3_aa: CSALSGTSGRNEQYF
j_call: TRBJ2-3; v_call: TRBV5-1; d_call: .; clone_size: few; cdr3_length: 14; cdr3_nt: TGCGCCAGCAGCTTCTTCACAGGGACAGATACGCAGTATTTT; cdr3_aa: CASSFFTGTDTQYF
j_call: TRBJ1-6; v_call: TRBV30; d_call: TRBD1; clone_size: .; cdr3_length: 13; cdr3_nt: TGTGCCAGTGGACAGGGTCTCTCTACGGCCCTCCACTTT; cdr3_aa: CASGQGLSTALHF
j_call: TRBJ1-3; v_call: TRBV10-3; d_call: .; clone_size: many; cdr3_length: 15; cdr3_nt: TGTGCCATCAGTCCACAGGGTATTGCTGGAAACACCATATATTTT; cdr3_aa: CAISPQGIAGNTIYF
j_call: TRBJ1-6; v_call: TRBV7-8; d_call: .; clone_size: few; cdr3_length: 14; cdr3_nt: TGTGCCAGCAGCCAAAAGCGGCATAATTCACCCCTCCACTTT; cdr3_aa: CASSQKRHNSPLHF
j_call: TRBJ1-5; v_call: TRBV12-3/TRBV12-4; d_call: .; clone_size: .; cdr3_length: 13; cdr3_nt: TGTGCCAGCAGTTTGGCAACCCATCAGCCCCAGCATTTT; cdr3_aa: CASSLATHQPQHF
j_call: TRBJ2-7; v_call: TRBV5-1; d_call: TRBD1; clone_size: many; cdr3_length: 14; cdr3_nt: TGTGCCAGCAGCTTGGACAGGGGTCTCTACGAGCAGTACTTC; cdr3_aa: CASSLDRGLYEQYF
j_call: TRBJ2-1; v_call: TRBV3-1; d_call: TRBD2; clone_size: .; cdr3_length: 17; cdr3_nt: TGTGCCAGCAGCCAAGTTGCGCGACTAGCGGCCTACAATGAGCAGTTCTTC; cdr3_aa: CASSQVARLAAYNEQFF
j_call: TRBJ1-1; v_call: TRBV10-3; d_call: .; clone_size: .; cdr3_length: 15; cdr3_nt: TGTGCCATCAGATCCGGGACCTCGGGGAACACTGAAGCTTTCTTT; cdr3_aa: CAIRSGTSGNTEAFF
j_call: TRBJ1-1; v_call: TRBV23-1; d_call: .; clone_size: .; cdr3_length: 14; cdr3_nt: TGCGCCAGCAGCCAACCCCAGAGTAACACTGAAGCTTTCTTT; cdr3_aa: CASSQPQSNTEAFF
j_call: TRBJ2-5; v_call: TRBV5-1; d_call: .; clone_size: few; cdr3_length: 13; cdr3_nt: TGCGCCAGCAGCTCCGGGAGTCTTGAGACCCAGTACTTC; cdr3_aa: CASSSGSLETQYF
j_call: TRBJ2-1; v_call: TRBV27; d_call: TRBD2; clone_size: .; cdr3_length: 13; cdr3_nt: TGTGCCAGCTCGACGGGGGGGCTAAATGAGCAGTTCTTC; cdr3_aa: CASSTGGLNEQFF
j_call: TRBJ1-6; v_call: TRBV25-1; d_call: TRBD1; clone_size: .; cdr3_length: 14; cdr3_nt: TGTGCCAGCAGTGCAACAGGGGCGAATTCACCCCTCCACTTT; cdr3_aa: CASSATGANSPLHF
j_call: TRBJ1-2; v_call: TRBV24-1; d_call: .; clone_size: few; cdr3_length: 16; cdr3_nt: TGTGCCACCAGTGATAGCTCGACGGGGACGGTACGAGGCTACACCTTC; cdr3_aa: CATSDSSTGTVRGYTF
j_call: TRBJ2-7; v_call: TRBV20-1; d_call: TRBD2; clone_size: .; cdr3_length: 16; cdr3_nt: TGCAGTGCTAGAGAAGCGGAGCGGGAGGGGACCTACGAGCAGTACTTC; cdr3_aa: CSAREAEREGTYEQYF
j_call: TRBJ2-1; v_call: TRBV12-3/TRBV12-4; d_call: .; clone_size: many; cdr3_length: 16; cdr3_nt: TGTGCCAGCAGTTTATCAGGCCTGATCAACAACAATGGGCAGTTCTTC; cdr3_aa: CASSLSGLINNNGQFF
j_call: TRBJ2-7; v_call: TRBV10-3; d_call: .; clone_size: .; cdr3_length: 13; cdr3_nt: TGTGCCATCAGTGCGGCCGGGTCGGGGGAGCAGTACTTC; cdr3_aa: CAISAAGSGEQYF
j_call: TRBJ1-1; v_call: TRBV19; d_call: .; clone_size: few; cdr3_length: 15; cdr3_nt: TGTGCCAGTAGTATACTCGCCAGGGATGGCACTGAAGCTTTCTTT; cdr3_aa: CASSILARDGTEAFF
j_call: TRBJ2-3; v_call: TRBV20-1; d_call: .; clone_size: .; cdr3_length: 14; cdr3_nt: TGCAGTGCTAGTCCCAAGAGTGGCACAGATACGCAGTATTTT; cdr3_aa: CSASPKSGTDTQYF
j_call: TRBJ2-7; v_call: TRBV5-1; d_call: .; clone_size: .; cdr3_length: 14; cdr3_nt: TGCGCCAGCAGCTTGGGCACAATTTCCTACGAGCAGTACTTC; cdr3_aa: CASSLGTISYEQYF
j_call: TRBJ2-3; v_call: TRBV12-3/TRBV12-4; d_call: .; clone_size: many; cdr3_length: 15; cdr3_nt: TGTGCCAGCAGTACCCCTCCAGGGGGAGGGGATACGCAGTATTTT; cdr3_aa: CASSTPPGGGDTQYF
j_call: TRBJ2-2; v_call: TRBV20-1; d_call: .; clone_size: few; cdr3_length: 13; cdr3_nt: TGCAGTGCTATTGTCGGGAACACCGGGGAGCTGTTTTTT; cdr3_aa: CSAIVGNTGELFF
j_call: TRBJ2-3; v_call: TRBV10-2; d_call: .; clone_size: .; cdr3_length: 15; cdr3_nt: TGCGCCAGCATTTTCGGGCGGGGCTCCACAGATACGCAGTATTTT; cdr3_aa: CASIFGRGSTDTQYF
j_call: TRBJ1-4; v_call: TRBV27; d_call: .; clone_size: .; cdr3_length: 15; cdr3_nt: TGTGCCAGCAGTTTAATTGGGGTCCCTAATGAAAAACTGTTTTTT; cdr3_aa: CASSLIGVPNEKLFF
j_call: TRBJ1-2; v_call: TRBV7-2; d_call: .; clone_size: few; cdr3_length: 14; cdr3_nt: TGTGCCAGCAGCTTAACGGGAGCTTTTTATGGCTACACCTTC; cdr3_aa: CASSLTGAFYGYTF
j_call: TRBJ1-2; v_call: TRBV20-1; d_call: TRBD1; clone_size: few; cdr3_length: 16; cdr3_nt: TGCAGTGCTAGAGATCTAGGACAGGGTCTGTTTGGGGGCTACACCTTC; cdr3_aa: CSARDLGQGLFGGYTF
j_call: TRBJ2-7; v_call: TRBV30; d_call: TRBD1; clone_size: few; cdr3_length: 12; cdr3_nt: TGTGCCTGGGGGGACAGAGGCTACGAGCAGTACTTC; cdr3_aa: CAWGDRGYEQYF
j_call: TRBJ2-3; v_call: TRBV12-3/TRBV12-4; d_call: .; clone_size: .; cdr3_length: 17; cdr3_nt: TGTGCCAGCAGTTGGGGCCTGGGCGGGATATCGACAGATACGCAGTATTTT; cdr3_aa: CASSWGLGGISTDTQYF